These T cell receptor beta chains were read from a single sample in a study of blood T cell repertoires in COVID-19. The repertoire was sequenced with immunoSEQ multiplex PCR; TCRdb's copy has only in-frame clones and lacks some. The data contain 130,000 to 150,000 clones, around 76% of them singletons. The sample was peripheral blood. The receptors were sampled from a man between 60 and 75 years old with acute or convalescent COVID-19. The CDR3 runs from the conserved cysteine through the conserved F or W. The D gene is left open where the match is weak. Only some rows state a clone size, as once, few, many or a class for expanded clones.

J gene | D gene | V gene | clone size | CDR3 protein | CDR3 DNA
TRBJ2-3 | - | TRBV6-5 | - | CASSYTGDSTDTQYF | TGTGCCAGCAGTTATACGGGAGATAGCACAGATACGCAGTATTTT
TRBJ2-7 | TRBD1 | TRBV6-5 | - | CASSYSGQLSYEQYF | TGTGCCAGCAGTTACTCGGGACAGCTATCCTACGAGCAGTACTTC
TRBJ2-3 | TRBD1 | TRBV28 | - | CASSKTGSTDTQYF | TGTGCCAGCAGCAAGACAGGGAGCACAGATACGCAGTATTTT
TRBJ1-4 | TRBD1 | TRBV30 | - | CAWSEGTGRNEKLFF | TGTGCCTGGAGTGAGGGGACAGGCCGTAATGAAAAACTGTTTTTT
TRBJ2-1 | TRBD1 | TRBV24-1 | - | CATSAGQGFFGSSPNEQFF | TGTGCCACCAGTGCGGGACAGGGGTTTTTCGGGAGCTCCCCTAATGAGCAGTTCTTC
TRBJ2-7 | TRBD1 | TRBV5-1 | - | CASSLNGGQGFGEQYF | TGCGCCAGCAGCTTGAACGGAGGACAGGGGTTCGGTGAGCAGTACTTC
TRBJ1-5 | TRBD1 | TRBV18 | - | CASSRQGQFSNQPQHF | TGTGCCAGCTCACGGCAGGGACAGTTTAGCAATCAGCCCCAGCATTTT
TRBJ2-1 | TRBD2 | TRBV13 | once | CASRTPGLAVNEQFF | TGTGCCAGCAGAACACCGGGACTAGCGGTAAATGAGCAGTTCTTC
TRBJ2-7 | - | TRBV11-2 | - | CASSVGTNYEQYF | TGTGCCAGCAGCGTCGGGACAAACTACGAGCAGTACTTC
TRBJ1-2 | TRBD1 | TRBV19 | - | CASSLQGQRGYTF | TGTGCCAGTAGTTTACAGGGGCAAAGAGGCTACACCTTC
TRBJ2-3 | TRBD2 | TRBV5-1 | - | CASSQGLPADTQYF | TGCGCCAGCAGCCAGGGACTACCCGCAGATACGCAGTATTTT
TRBJ2-1 | - | TRBV2 | once | CASSEAGNQQFF | TGTGCCAGCAGTGAGGCCGGGAACCAGCAGTTCTTC
TRBJ2-3 | TRBD2 | TRBV2 | many | CATSDDGRAISTDTQYF | TGTGCCACCTCAGATGACGGGAGGGCCATAAGCACAGATACGCAGTATTTT
TRBJ1-2 | - | TRBV29-1 | - | CSGWGPGDYGYTF | TGCAGCGGGTGGGGGCCTGGGGACTATGGCTACACCTTC
TRBJ2-7 | - | TRBV2 | - | CASSELGSSYEQYF | TGTGCCAGCAGTGAACTGGGCAGTTCCTACGAGCAGTACTTC
TRBJ2-5 | TRBD2 | TRBV5-1 | once | CASRITGTTQETQYF | TGCGCCAGCAGAATTACCGGGACTACCCAAGAGACCCAGTACTTC
TRBJ2-1 | TRBD2 | TRBV6-4 | once | CASAGGDLGEQFF | TGTGCCAGCGCGGGAGGGGACCTCGGTGAGCAGTTCTTC
TRBJ1-5 | - | TRBV12-3/TRBV12-4 | - | CASSSGGGAQHF | TGTGCCAGTTCGTCGGGCGGAGGGGCCCAGCATTTT
TRBJ2-4 | TRBD1 | TRBV5-1 | few | CASSLASKRGPENIQYF | TGCGCCAGCAGCTTGGCGAGCAAGAGGGGGCCTGAAAACATTCAGTACTTC
TRBJ1-1 | - | TRBV28 | once | CASIAALGGTEAFF | TGTGCCAGCATCGCGGCACTGGGTGGCACTGAAGCTTTCTTT
TRBJ1-1 | TRBD1 | TRBV6-5 | many | CASPPPGTGVTEAFF | TGTGCCAGCCCTCCCCCCGGGACAGGGGTCACTGAAGCTTTCTTT
TRBJ2-7 | TRBD1 | TRBV4-1 | - | CASSRNRGELSEQYF | TGCGCCAGCAGCCGGAACAGGGGAGAGCTCAGCGAGCAGTACTTC
TRBJ2-1 | TRBD2 | TRBV4-2 | - | CASSQTSGQSYNEQFF | TGTGCCAGCAGCCAAACTAGCGGCCAGAGCTACAATGAGCAGTTCTTC
TRBJ2-3 | TRBD1 | TRBV2 | - | CAIRQGLDTQYF | TGTGCCATCAGACAGGGGCTAGATACGCAGTATTTT
TRBJ2-7 | - | TRBV5-4 | once | CASSPGGQGYEQYF | TGTGCCAGCAGCCCGGGGGGCCAGGGCTACGAGCAGTACTTC
TRBJ1-2 | - | TRBV5-4 | few | CASSSLDNYNHYGYTF | TGTGCCAGCAGCTCCCTGGACAACTACAATCACTATGGCTACACCTTC
TRBJ2-7 | - | TRBV6-1 | - | CASSETQGFEQYF | TGTGCCAGCAGTGAGACCCAGGGATTCGAGCAGTACTTC
TRBJ2-7 | TRBD2 | TRBV3-1/TRBV3-2 | once | CASSQGEAGGRGEQYF | TGTGCCAGCAGCCAAGGCGAAGCGGGAGGGAGGGGGGAGCAGTACTTC
TRBJ2-5 | - | TRBV7-9 | - | CASSGDSQETQYF | TGTGCCAGCAGCGGCGACAGCCAAGAGACCCAGTACTTC
TRBJ2-7 | - | TRBV12-3/TRBV12-4 | - | CASSLQYEQYF | TGTGCCAGCAGCTTACAATACGAGCAGTACTTC
TRBJ1-5 | - | TRBV12-1 | - | CASSFAWGQGHQPQHF | TGTGCCAGCAGCTTTGCGTGGGGACAGGGACATCAGCCCCAGCATTTT
TRBJ2-3 | TRBD2 | TRBV2 | - | CASRRGTSELSTDTQYF | TGTGCCAGCAGGAGGGGAACTAGCGAGCTGAGCACAGATACGCAGTATTTT
TRBJ2-7 | TRBD2 | TRBV29-1 | - | CSVDELGYGGSYEQYF | TGCAGCGTTGACGAATTGGGGTACGGCGGGAGCTACGAGCAGTACTTC
TRBJ2-3 | TRBD2 | TRBV3-1/TRBV3-2 | few | CASSGIGGRASNTQYF | TGTGCCAGCAGTGGAATTGGCGGGAGGGCCTCGAATACGCAGTATTTT
TRBJ2-1 | - | TRBV25-1 | - | CASSTSPYNEQFF | TGTGCCAGCAGTACTAGCCCCTACAATGAGCAGTTCTTC
TRBJ1-1 | - | TRBV21-1 | - | CASSMQSHSRGAFF | TGTGCCAGCAGCATGCAATCCCACTCCCGGGGGGCTTTCTTT
TRBJ2-3 | - | TRBV16 | - | CASSQSGSGTQYF | TGTGCCAGCAGCCAATCCGGAAGCGGTACGCAGTATTTT
TRBJ2-1 | - | TRBV18 | once | CASSPPAQGVYNEQFF | TGTGCCAGCTCACCCCCGGCACAGGGAGTCTACAATGAGCAGTTCTTC
TRBJ2-7 | TRBD1 | TRBV5-4 | - | CASSFRGTGVNEQYF | TGTGCCAGCAGCTTTAGGGGGACAGGGGTGAACGAGCAGTACTTC
TRBJ2-7 | TRBD2 | TRBV15 | - | CATSRVGVGLAGAYEQYF | TGTGCCACCAGCAGAGTGGGTGTTGGTCTAGCGGGAGCCTACGAGCAGTACTTC
TRBJ2-5 | TRBD2 | TRBV10-1 | - | CASSESAGNAGTQYF | TGCGCCAGCAGTGAGTCAGCGGGGAACGCCGGGACCCAGTACTTC
TRBJ2-7 | - | TRBV5-1 | few | CASSLETAAEQYF | TGCGCCAGCAGCTTGGAAACAGCCGCCGAGCAGTACTTC
TRBJ1-3 | - | TRBV30 | - | CAWNPNGARGDTIYF | TGTGCCTGGAATCCGAACGGGGCTCGGGGGGACACCATATATTTT
TRBJ2-2 | - | TRBV6-5 | many | CASSWGRNTGELFF | TGTGCCAGCAGTTGGGGCCGTAACACCGGGGAGCTGTTTTTT
TRBJ1-3 | TRBD1 | TRBV11-2 | - | CASRRGPTSGNTIYF | TGTGCCAGCAGAAGGGGGCCCACCTCTGGAAACACCATATATTTT
TRBJ2-3 | TRBD2 | TRBV28 | - | CASSSKGLAGGTDTQYF | TGTGCCAGCAGTTCTAAGGGACTAGCGGGAGGCACAGATACGCAGTATTTT
TRBJ2-7 | - | TRBV16 | - | CASSHSHAQGWEQYF | TGTGCCAGCAGCCACTCTCATGCCCAGGGGTGGGAGCAGTACTTC
TRBJ2-7 | TRBD2 | TRBV7-9 | once | CASMFVGGSVDEQYF | TGTGCCAGCATGTTTGTTGGCGGGAGCGTCGACGAGCAGTACTTC
TRBJ2-7 | TRBD1 | TRBV5-4 | - | CASSLRQGPHEQYF | TGTGCCAGCAGCCTACGACAGGGGCCCCACGAGCAGTACTTC
TRBJ2-1 | - | TRBV5-1 | - | CASSSDSSSYNEQFF | TGCGCCAGCAGCAGCGACAGTAGCTCCTACAATGAGCAGTTCTTC
TRBJ2-3 | - | TRBV6-5 | - | CASSYSGSHRDTQYF | TGTGCCAGCAGTTACTCAGGATCCCACAGAGATACGCAGTATTTT
TRBJ2-5 | - | TRBV10-2 | - | CASSEAYQETQYF | TGCGCCAGCAGTGAGGCCTATCAAGAGACCCAGTACTTC